This TCR beta chain came from a study of CD8+ T cells in alopecia areata. Broader study findings: Against the mouse data, patients shared TCRs less clearly, possibly for HLA reasons.

Comment on this clone: Its antigen is not identified.

This CDR3 is 14 amino acids long. CDR1 is SGHDT and CDR2 is YYEEEE in the germline V gene. V was shortened by 0 bases and J by 0 bases, with 7 bases between the two germline ends. TCR sequencing used cDNA made by reverse transcription of extracted RNA. Sequencing was performed with immunoSEQ multiplex PCR; in TCRdb, only in-frame clones are kept and a portion is missing. The sample has 23,000 or so clones, 52% seen once. Researchers took lesional scalp punch biopsies and peripheral blood from people who were alopecia areata patients. Investigators sorted PBMCs to obtain both CD4+ and CD8+ T cells. The V and J genes are TRBV5-6 and TRBJ2-7, with D possibly being TRBD1 (5 bases). The TCR sequence derives from a human donor with alopecia areata. Source material: NKG2D-high CD8+ T cells sorted from blood. CDR3 loop: CASSLGQSSYEQYF. In DNA form, the CDR3 reads TGTGCCAGCAGCTTGGGACAGAGCTCCTACGAGCAGTACTTC.